These 2 T cell receptor beta chains were sequenced from one sample in a study of early T cells in non-severe SARS-CoV-2 infection. One entry per CDR3 protein, called by TCRdb with MiXCR from the 5' RACE reads. This table has roughly 31,000 distinct CDR3 sequences, about 4.2% appearing once. Sequenced: whole blood. These receptors all come from an adult who was a healthcare worker with PCR-confirmed SARS-CoV-2 infection or an uninfected control (not recorded which).

This clonotype was seen at least ten times. The genes are TRBV18 and TRBJ1-2; D may be TRBD1 (6 bases). CDR1 is KGHSH and CDR2 is LQKENI in the germline V gene. The CDR3 has 13 residues. Trimming pared 2 bases from V and 8 bases from J, leaving 12 bases between. This CDR3 is CASSPRPGDGYTF. CDR3 nucleotides: TGTGCCAGCTCACCAAGGCCAGGGGACGGCTACACCTTC.

This clonotype was detected ten times or more. The V gene is TRBV29-1, the J gene TRBJ2-2; D may be TRBD1 (5 bases). Germline-derived CDR1 and CDR2 are SQVTM and ANQGSEA. The length of the CDR3 is 13 residues. The V end lost 0 bases, the J end lost 3 bases, and 5 bases lay between the germline ends. The CDR3 loop is CSVEEQDTGELFF. The CDR3 bases are TGCAGCGTTGAAGAACAGGACACCGGGGAGCTGTTTTTT.